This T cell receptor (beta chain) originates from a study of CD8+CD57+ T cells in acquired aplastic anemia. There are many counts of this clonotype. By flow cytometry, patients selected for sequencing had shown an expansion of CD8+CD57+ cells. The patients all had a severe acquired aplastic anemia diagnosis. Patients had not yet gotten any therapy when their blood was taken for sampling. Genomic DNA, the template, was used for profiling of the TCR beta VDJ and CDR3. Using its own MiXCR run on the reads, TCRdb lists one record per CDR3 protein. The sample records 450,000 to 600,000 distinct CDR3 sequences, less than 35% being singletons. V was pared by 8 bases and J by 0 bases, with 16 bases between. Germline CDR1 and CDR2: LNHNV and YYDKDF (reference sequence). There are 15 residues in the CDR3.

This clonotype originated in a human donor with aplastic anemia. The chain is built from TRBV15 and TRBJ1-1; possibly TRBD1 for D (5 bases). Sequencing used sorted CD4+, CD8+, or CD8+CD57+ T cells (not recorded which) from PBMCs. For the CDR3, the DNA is TGTGCCACCCGTCGGGGCCAGGGCCTGAACACTGAAGCTTTCTTT. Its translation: CATRRGQGLNTEAFF.